This T cell receptor (beta chain) was retrieved from a study of sequential checkpoint blockade in melanoma. As for the study in general: Randomization was 1:1 between first-line nivolumab→ipilimumab and ipilimumab→nivolumab. Maintenance nivolumab came after either treatment sequence.

Regarding treatment: randomized to nivolumab then ipilimumab (arm A) or the reverse (arm B). Patients had received no earlier DNA-damaging chemotherapy. Live CD3+CD8+ CD19− CD56− cells were sorted from PBMCs. Germline V gene sequence: CDR1 LGHNA, CDR2 YSLEER. Trimming removed 1 base from V and 2 bases from J, with 18 bases in between. CDR3 length: 18 residues. Measured with immunoSEQ multiplex PCR; TCRdb has only the in-frame clones, and not every one. The data show 25,000 to 35,000 clones, with nearly 85% seen just once and about a sixth held by the top ten. The chain uses TRBV4-3 and TRBJ2-1; a possible D gene is TRBD2 (7 bases). This material consisted of CD8+ T cells sorted from blood (inferred from file names), taken from a patient given nivolumab and ipilimumab in sequence. This TCR was sampled from a human donor with melanoma. CDR3 sequence: CASSQVWGGASTYNEQFF. The CDR3 coding sequence is TGCGCCAGCAGCCAAGTGTGGGGGGGGGCCTCGACCTACAATGAGCAGTTCTTC.